The 20 T cell receptor beta chains in this list originate from one sample, sequenced in a study of T-cell reconstitution after alpha-beta-depleted transplantation in children. Preparing the TCRbeta library involved the use of unique molecular identifiers. TCRdb fed the PCR reads into MiXCR, producing one record per CDR3 protein. The sample has approximately 500,000 distinct CDR3 sequences; more than 9% are singletons. Sequenced material: PBMCs, taken before TCRalphabeta/CD19-depleted stem cell transplant. The receptors come from a child aged 2 to 10 with inherited bone marrow failure, due to receive a stem cell transplant.

Ten or more counts support this clonotype. J is TRBJ1-4 and V is TRBV10-3; D possibly corresponds to TRBD1 (5 bases). With 11 bases removed from V and 4 bases from J, the gap between germline ends came to 17 bases. CDR1 is ENHRY, CDR2 SYGVKD, per germline. The CDR3 is 14 amino acids. CDR3 coding DNA: TGTGCCGCGCCCGGGACCTTCCTTAATGAAAAACTGTTTTTT. Its translation is CAAPGTFLNEKLFF.

A remark on this clonotype: One junction end does not reproduce the germline sequence, and a read error may be involved. The chain is built from TRBV19 and TRBJ2-1; 8 bases match TRBD2. The CDR3 has 15 residues. Germline-derived CDR1 and CDR2 are LNHDA and SQIVND (reference sequence). The CDR3 here is CACSFLAGAYNEQFF. The CDR3 nucleotides are TGTGCCTGTAGTTTCCTAGCGGGCGCCTACAATGAGCAGTTCTTC.

The sample holds a few counts of this clonotype. This chain joins TRBV11-2 and TRBJ2-5; 7 bases align to TRBD2. Looked up from germline, CDR1 is SGHAT and CDR2 is FQNNGV. V shed 2 bases, J shed 4 bases, and the junction held 10 bases outside the gene matches. There are 16 residues in the CDR3. DNA for the CDR3: TGTGCCAGCAGCTTAATTTCGCCGGGAGGTGCAGAGACCCAGTACTTC. It specifies CASSLISPGGAETQYF.

This clonotype was observed a handful of times. The chain is built from TRBV2 and TRBJ2-7; 11 nucleotides match TRBD2. V lost 6 bases and J lost 2; bases outside the gene matches: 6. The CDR3 has 15 residues. Per the germline V gene, CDR1 is SNHLY and CDR2 is FYNNEI. The chain's CDR3 is CASRGGLAEAYEQYF. The CDR3 DNA is TGTGCCAGCAGGGGGGGACTAGCGGAAGCCTACGAGCAGTACTTC.

The chain couples TRBV19 to TRBJ2-7; 7 bases agree with TRBD1. This CDR3 comprises 14 residues. Germline V lookup: CDR1 LNHDA, CDR2 SQIVND (reference sequence). The ends lost 4 bases at V and 2 bases at J; junction bases unmatched: 5. The CDR3 loop reads CASSNRGQPYEQYF. CDR3 nucleotide sequence: TGTGCCAGTAGTAACCGGGGACAGCCCTACGAGCAGTACTTC.

This clonotype has a count of ten or more. The rearrangement links TRBV20-1 to TRBJ1-1; unclear D gene. CDR1 and CDR2 (germline): DFQATT, SNEGSKA (reference sequence). V lost 3 bases, J lost 0 bases, and 11 bases lay in between. This CDR3 contains 14 residues. CDR3 sequence reads: CSASYAVMNTEAFF. CDR3 sequence (DNA): TGCAGTGCTAGTTATGCAGTAATGAACACTGAAGCTTTCTTT.

This clonotype showed up just a few times. The rearrangement links TRBV29-1 to TRBJ1-1; D gene uncertain. V dropped 5 bases and J dropped 1 base, with 11 bases sitting between them. CDR3 length equals 13 residues. Germline lookup yields CDR1 SQVTM and CDR2 ANQGSEA. The CDR3 loop reads CSVPRGWNTEAFF. In DNA form, the CDR3 reads TGCAGCGTTCCTAGAGGGTGGAACACTGAAGCTTTCTTT.

This clonotype was found a few times. The chain is built from TRBV20-1 and TRBJ2-3; D perhaps matches TRBD2 (6 bases). V lost 5 bases, J lost 4 bases, and 10 bases lay in between. This CDR3 is 12 amino acids long. Germline V gene lookup returns CDR1 DFQATT and CDR2 SNEGSKA (reference sequence). The CDR3 coding sequence is TGCAGTGCTGGGGGGAGGCCAGATACGCAGTATTTT. Encoded protein: CSAGGRPDTQYF.

The rearrangement joins TRBV6-2 or TRBV6-3 to TRBJ1-2; 8 bases are a match to TRBD1. V was clipped by 5 bases and J by 0 bases; unmatched bases: 8. Germline loops: CDR1 MNHEY, CDR2 SVGEGT. The CDR3 runs 16 residues. The CDR3 here is CASSAGTGSTNYGYTF. The CDR3 nucleotides read TGTGCCAGCAGTGCCGGGACAGGAAGTACTAACTATGGCTACACCTTC.

This clonotype occurred a few times. This chain joins TRBV20-1 and TRBJ2-7; D gene uncertain. CDR1 DFQATT and CDR2 SNEGSKA come from the germline V gene (reference sequence). The CDR3 is 15 residues long. Trimming removed 3 bases from V and 3 bases from J, with 18 bases in between. This chain's CDR3 is CSASLDPYRFYEQYF. The CDR3 DNA follows: TGCAGTGCTAGCCTGGACCCCTACCGGTTCTACGAGCAGTACTTC.

The sample holds many counts of this clonotype. J is TRBJ2-1 and V is TRBV20-1; D not certain. Trimming removed 3 bases from V and 4 bases from J, with 10 bases in between. The CDR3 loop spans 13 amino acids. From germline, CDR1 is DFQATT and CDR2 SNEGSKA (reference sequence). The CDR3 DNA sequence: TGCAGTGCTAGCGTCTACCGATACAATGAGCAGTTCTTC. It encodes CSASVYRYNEQFF.

The rearrangement uses TRBV6-2 or TRBV6-3 and TRBJ1-5; the D is unclear. Trimming took off 2 bases at V and 6 bases at J, with 11 bases between the two ends. The germline CDR1 and CDR2 sequences are MNHEY and SVGEGT. The length of the CDR3 is 14 residues. The CDR3 reads CASSYGQAGQPQHF. In nucleotides, the CDR3 is TGTGCCAGCAGTTACGGTCAGGCCGGTCAGCCCCAGCATTTT.

At least ten counts were recorded for this clonotype. CDR3 in DNA: TGTGCCAGCGCGGGGCCGGGTGAAAAACTGTTTTTT. This encodes CASAGPGEKLFF. The V call is TRBV6-2 or TRBV6-3, the J call TRBJ1-4; D might be TRBD1 (5 bases). CDR3 size: 12 residues. Germline CDR1 and CDR2: MNHEY and SVGEGT. Trimming cost V 8 bases and J 7 bases, with 11 bases left between them.

The chain combines TRBV27 with TRBJ2-2, with D perhaps matching TRBD2 (6 bases). This CDR3 region has 16 residues. Germline values: CDR1 MNHEY, CDR2 SMNVEV (reference sequence). The V gene lost 2 bases and the J gene lost 1 base, with 11 bases spanning the gap. CDR3 sequence: CASSLIRGGNTGELFF. For the CDR3, the DNA is TGTGCCAGCAGTTTAATTCGGGGAGGGAACACCGGGGAGCTGTTTTTT.

This clonotype was counted ten times or more. This chain joins TRBV25-1 and TRBJ2-1, with D perhaps matching TRBD2 (5 bases). This CDR3 is 15 amino acids long. The V and J ends lost 4 bases and 5 bases respectively, with 15 bases between them. Germline V CDR1 and CDR2: MGHDK, SYGVNS. Written as DNA, the CDR3 is TGTGCCAGCAGTGGCCGGGTCGGGATGGACAATGAGCAGTTCTTC. Its protein product is CASSGRVGMDNEQFF.

This clonotype was observed a handful of times. The gene calls are TRBV6-1 and TRBJ1-4, with D hard to call. Germline CDR1 MNHNS, CDR2 SASEGT. Trimming took 10 bases from V and 6 from J, leaving 18 bases between them. CDR3 length: 14 amino acids. The CDR3, as DNA: TGTGCCACCGGCCGGGCCCCCGCGGATGAAAAACTGTTTTTT. Its protein product is CATGRAPADEKLFF.

On this clonotype itself: At one boundary the junction diverges from the germline segment, which might be a read error. The V and J genes are TRBV20-1 and TRBJ2-7; TRBD1 aligns across 11 bases. This CDR3 has 14 residues. Germline loops: CDR1 DFQATT, CDR2 SNEGSKA (reference sequence). Written as DNA, the CDR3 is TGCAGTGCTAGAAAAGGACAGGGGGCCTACGAACAGTACTTC. This translates into CSARKGQGAYEQYF.

This chain connects TRBV6-1 to TRBJ1-2; 7 bases match TRBD1. This CDR3 contains 16 residues. J lost 3 bases, V lost 6 bases, and 13 bases had no gene match. The germline V gene encodes CDR1 MNHNS and CDR2 SASEGT. The CDR3 here is CASRARGYRGDYGYTF. The CDR3 region has the DNA TGTGCCAGCAGGGCAAGGGGCTACAGGGGTGACTATGGCTACACCTTC.

This clonotype came up many times. The rearrangement links TRBV5-5 to TRBJ1-1, with 7 bases aligning to TRBD1. CDR3 length: 17 residues. V lost 2 bases to trimming and J lost 0 bases; unmatched junction nucleotides: 10. Germline-derived CDR1 and CDR2 are SGHKS and YYEKEE (reference sequence). The DNA of the CDR3 is TGTGCCAGCAGCTTAGACAGGGTAGGTTTCATGAACACTGAAGCTTTCTTT. It encodes CASSLDRVGFMNTEAFF.

A few counts support this clonotype. V is TRBV25-1 and J is TRBJ2-7; D not resolved. CDR1 and CDR2 from the germline V gene are MGHDK and SYGVNS. The length of the CDR3 is 13 residues. V was shortened by 3 bases and J by 1 base, with 7 bases between the two germline ends. The CDR3 reads CASSEIASYEQYF. CDR3 DNA: TGTGCCAGCAGTGAGATTGCGTCCTACGAGCAGTACTTC.